One sample yielded the 26 T cell receptor beta chains listed below, sequenced in a study of radiotherapy plus CTLA-4 blockade in lung cancer (dated 2018 in TCRdb). The library was produced with the immunoSEQ multiplex PCR assay. Held by TCRdb, this immuneACCESS table contains in-frame sequences only and omits some clones. Under half of the omission traces to an unresolved V gene where checked; the cause of the rest is unknown. This sample lists about 45,000 clones; roughly 59% were detected once. Less than 20% of the sample is held by the ten biggest clonotypes. This material consisted of peripheral blood, taken from a patient treated with radiotherapy plus ipilimumab. Receptors originate from a human donor with non-small cell lung cancer who had a partial response to radiotherapy plus ipilimumab.

The chain has TRBV5-1 and TRBJ2-1; 7 bases align to TRBD2. Germline lookup yields CDR1 SGHRS and CDR2 YFSETQ. The CDR3 is 14 amino acids. The V segment lost 4 bases and the J segment 7 bases; nucleotides outside the gene matches: 8. CDR3: CASSTGTSENEQFF. The DNA for the CDR3 is TGCGCCAGCAGCACCGGAACTAGCGAGAATGAGCAGTTCTTC.

The rearrangement joins TRBV6-1 to TRBJ1-5, with D possibly matching TRBD1 (6 bases). CDR3 length equals 14 residues. Germline values: CDR1 MNHNS, CDR2 SASEGT. Trimming cost V 6 bases and J 6 bases, with 15 bases left between them. The CDR3 DNA follows: TGTGCCAGCAGACAAGCAGGGGCGAGTCAGCCCCAGCATTTT. It encodes CASRQAGASQPQHF.

The CDR3 protein is CAWRGQGSYNSPLHF. The CDR3 DNA reads as TGTGCCTGGAGGGGACAGGGTTCCTATAATTCACCCCTCCACTTT. This chain connects TRBV30 to TRBJ1-6, with 9 bases matching TRBD1. The J segment lost 1 base and the V segment lost 3 bases, leaving 1 base of the junction unmatched. This CDR3 has 15 residues. Germline V gives CDR1 GTSNPN, CDR2 SVGIG (reference sequence).

The chain joins TRBV4-1 to TRBJ2-7; no clear D gene. V was pared by 0 bases and J by 6 bases, with 18 bases between. In germline, CDR1 is MGHRA, CDR2 YSYEKL. This CDR3 has 16 residues. CDR3 coding DNA: TGCGCCAGCAGCCAAGATAGTGGGCCATCCCCCTCCGAGCAGTACTTC. Its protein product is CASSQDSGPSPSEQYF.

The table lists this clone with many counts. V is TRBV27 and J is TRBJ1-2; 8 bases are a match to TRBD1. The CDR3 sequence is 13 residues long. With 6 bases clipped from V and 8 bases from J, the junction kept 8 bases outside the gene matches. CDR1 MNHEY and CDR2 SMNVEV come from the germline V gene (reference sequence). Written as DNA, the CDR3 is TGTGCCAGCAGCCGCGGACAGGGAGCGGGCTACACCTTC. Translating it yields CASSRGQGAGYTF.

The J gene is TRBJ1-2, the V gene TRBV6-5, with D maybe TRBD1 (6 bases). Trimming took 9 bases from V and 1 from J, leaving 15 bases between them. The germline V gene encodes CDR1 MNHEY and CDR2 SVGAGI. The CDR3 totals 14 residues. CDR3 loop: CASNSLQGNYGYTF. In DNA form, the CDR3 reads TGTGCCAGTAATTCCCTACAGGGTAACTATGGCTACACCTTC.

There are a few counts of this clone. This chain connects TRBV27 to TRBJ2-1; 7 nucleotides align to TRBD1. Germline V gene lookup returns CDR1 MNHEY and CDR2 SMNVEV (reference sequence). The CDR3 totals 11 residues. The ends lost 5 bases at V and 14 bases at J; junction bases unmatched: 6. CDR3 sequence reads: CASSDRVEKFF. In nucleotides, the CDR3 is TGTGCCAGCAGTGACAGGGTGGAGAAGTTCTTC.

The chain links TRBV2 to TRBJ1-1; tentatively, D is TRBD1 (6 bases). Trimming left V 3 bases short and J 0 bases short, with 11 bases between. CDR1 is SNHLY and CDR2 is FYNNEI in the germline V gene. This CDR3 comprises 15 residues. The CDR3 nucleotides read TGTGCCAGCAGTGACGGGGCAGGGGTGAACACTGAAGCTTTCTTT. Amino acids: CASSDGAGVNTEAFF.

The genes are TRBV2 and TRBJ2-2; 10 bases match TRBD1. Germline V lookup: CDR1 SNHLY, CDR2 FYNNEI. Trimming cost V 6 bases and J 5 bases; bases outside gene matches: 3. The CDR3 is 14 amino acids. CDR3 sequence: CASRKDRGTGELFF. The CDR3 coding sequence is TGTGCCAGCAGGAAGGACAGGGGGACCGGGGAGCTGTTTTTT. Full variable domain (rest looked up from reference TRBV2 and TRBJ2-2): EPEVTQTPSHQVTQMGQEVILRCVPISNHLYFYWYRQILGQKVEFLVSFYNNEISEKSEIFDDQFSVERPDGSNFTLKIRSTKLEDSAMYFCASRKDRGTGELFFGEGSRLTVL.

This clone was seen just once. This chain connects TRBV7-2 to TRBJ1-1; D perhaps matches TRBD1 (6 bases). Trimming left V 5 bases short and J 3 bases short, with 10 bases between. The length of the CDR3 is 13 residues. CDR1 and CDR2 from the germline V gene are SGHTA and FQGNSA. CDR3 sequence reads: CASSRHRDTEAFF. The CDR3 DNA sequence: TGTGCCAGCAGCCGTCACAGGGACACTGAAGCTTTCTTT.

J is TRBJ2-2 and V is TRBV7-9, with 8 positions matching TRBD1. CDR3 length: 15 residues. The V gene end was trimmed by 5 bases and the J gene end by 4 bases; junction bases not matched to a gene: 6. From germline, CDR1 is SEHNR and CDR2 FQNEAQ (reference sequence). CDR3 in amino acids: CASSPRTGFTGELFF. Here the CDR3 DNA reads TGTGCCAGCAGCCCCCGGACAGGGTTCACCGGGGAGCTGTTTTTT.

V is TRBV28 and J is TRBJ1-4, with a weak D call TRBD1 (5 bases). CDR3 size: 12 residues. V was pared by 4 bases and J by 8 bases, with 8 bases between. CDR1 and CDR2 from the germline V gene are MDHEN and SYDVKM. CDR3 protein: CASSSRGEKLFF. The CDR3 nucleotides read TGTGCCAGCAGTTCCCGGGGGGAAAAACTGTTTTTT.

The rearrangement uses TRBV27 and TRBJ2-2, with a possible D match to TRBD1 (5 bases). The CDR3 runs to 16 residues. Germline V gene sequence: CDR1 MNHEY, CDR2 SMNVEV (reference sequence). The V end was cut by 4 bases, the J end by 6 bases, with 18 bases between. CDR3 loop: CASSSNQDSRAGELFF. The CDR3 DNA sequence: TGTGCCAGCAGTTCGAACCAAGACAGTCGGGCCGGGGAGCTGTTTTTT.

This clone was seen just once. The rearrangement links TRBV29-1 to TRBJ1-2; a possible D gene is TRBD1 (6 bases). Germline lookup yields CDR1 SQVTM and CDR2 ANQGSEA. The CDR3 has 12 amino acids. The V and J ends lost 6 bases and 6 bases respectively, with 14 bases between them. In DNA form, the CDR3 reads TGCAGCGTCAGGGGAATGAGTGATGGCTACACCTTC. It yields the protein CSVRGMSDGYTF.

The genes are TRBV5-1 and TRBJ2-7, with 10 positions matching TRBD2. J gave up 5 bases and V 0 bases, and 8 bases lay outside the gene matches. Per germline, CDR1 SGHRS and CDR2 YFSETQ. The CDR3 length is 16 residues. CDR3 sequence (DNA): TGCGCCAGCAGCTTGGGAACTAGCGGGATGATCCACGAGCAGTACTTC. Its translation: CASSLGTSGMIHEQYF.

The chain recombines TRBV6-1 with TRBJ2-3, with TRBD2 as a possible D gene (7 bases). This CDR3 region has 15 residues. CDR1 is MNHNS and CDR2 is SASEGT in the germline V gene. V lost 0 bases and J 6 bases, leaving 13 bases between the germline ends. The CDR3 nucleotides read TGTGCCAGCAGTGAAGCGCGAGGGGGGGTTGATACGCAGTATTTT. Translated, it gives CASSEARGGVDTQYF.

A few counts support this clone. The CDR3 region is CATGPGTSSYNEQFF. The CDR3, as DNA: TGTGCCACCGGACCCGGGACTAGCAGTTACAATGAGCAGTTCTTC. The chain links TRBV10-3 to TRBJ2-1, with TRBD2 identical over 9 bases. CDR1 ENHRY and CDR2 SYGVKD come from the germline V gene. V lost 10 bases, J lost 4 bases, and 11 bases stayed unmatched. The CDR3 covers 15 residues.

This sequence joins TRBV7-3 and TRBJ2-5; D is possibly TRBD1 (6 bases). The CDR3 runs 15 residues. Per the germline V gene, CDR1 is SGHTA and CDR2 is FQGTGA. V was shortened by 1 base and J by 2 bases, with 11 bases between the two germline ends. The CDR3 DNA reads TGTGCCAGCAGCTTAATTGGTGGACAGCAAGAGACCCAGTACTTC. Residues: CASSLIGGQQETQYF.

The rearrangement joins TRBV11-2 to TRBJ2-3; 11 bases fit TRBD2. CDR1 SGHAT and CDR2 FQNNGV come from the germline V gene. The CDR3 contains 15 residues. The V gene end was trimmed by 8 bases and the J gene end by 2 bases; junction bases not matched to a gene: 6. The CDR3 reads CASRSGLADTDTQYF. CDR3 DNA: TGTGCCAGCCGCTCGGGACTAGCGGACACAGATACGCAGTATTTT. Combining the CDR3 with reference TRBV11-2 and TRBJ2-3 gives the whole variable domain EAGVAQSPRYKIIEKRQSVAFWCNPISGHATLYWYQQILGQGPKLLIQFQNNGVVDDSQLPKDRFSAERLKGVDSTLKIQPAKLEDSAVYLCASRSGLADTDTQYFGPGTRLTVL.

In this sample, this clone turned up a few times. The chain is built from TRBV2 and TRBJ2-7; D may be TRBD2 (5 bases). The CDR3 consists of 13 residues. Germline assignment: CDR1 SNHLY and CDR2 FYNNEI. Trimming cost V 4 bases and J 3 bases, with 10 bases left between them. CDR3 DNA sequence: TGTGCCAGCAGTGTTGACGGACTCTACGAGCAGTACTTC. Its translation: CASSVDGLYEQYF.

The CDR3 DNA reads TGTGCCAGCTCACCAAGTTTCTCTAGGCAACTGAACACTGAAGCTTTCTTT. Protein sequence: CASSPSFSRQLNTEAFF. The rearrangement uses TRBV18 and TRBJ1-1, with D uncertain. The CDR3 covers 17 residues. V dropped 2 bases and J dropped 0 bases, with 16 bases sitting between them. The germline V gene encodes CDR1 KGHSH and CDR2 LQKENI.

The genes are TRBV19 and TRBJ2-5; a weak D match, TRBD1 (5 bases). The CDR3 sequence is 13 residues long. Per germline, CDR1 LNHDA and CDR2 SQIVND (reference sequence). V was shortened by 3 bases and J by 4 bases, with 9 bases between the two germline ends. This CDR3 reads CASSIGQGETQYF. In DNA, the CDR3 is TGTGCCAGTAGTATCGGGCAGGGAGAGACCCAGTACTTC.

V usage is TRBV5-1 and J usage is TRBJ1-2, with 7 bases identical to TRBD1. Germline trimming cut 0 bases from V and 7 bases from J; bases unmatched to any gene: 3. This CDR3 is 13 amino acids long. Germline loops: CDR1 SGHRS, CDR2 YFSETQ. CDR3 bases: TGCGCCAGCAGCTTGGAACAGGGGACTGGCTACACCTTC. Protein product: CASSLEQGTGYTF.

This clone was seen only a few times. The V gene is TRBV9, the J gene TRBJ2-7; 9 bases map to TRBD1. V shed 4 bases, J shed 5 bases, and the junction held 10 bases outside the gene matches. Per the germline V gene, CDR1 is SGDLS and CDR2 is YYNGEE. CDR3 size: 15 residues. The CDR3 sequence: CASSLGGTGSHEQYF. CDR3 DNA: TGTGCCAGCAGCTTAGGAGGGACAGGGAGCCACGAGCAGTACTTC.

This sequence joins TRBV28 and TRBJ1-4, with D maybe TRBD1 (5 bases). V was cut by 4 bases and J by 0 bases, with 9 bases left in between. CDR3 size: 15 residues. Germline CDR1 and CDR2: MDHEN and SYDVKM. CDR3: CASSSGGATNEKLFF. CDR3 nucleotides: TGTGCCAGCAGTTCGGGGGGTGCAACTAATGAAAAACTGTTTTTT.

This chain links TRBV5-8 with TRBJ2-1; TRBD2 matches at 12 bases. This CDR3 contains 17 residues. V shed 1 base and J 7 bases; nucleotides not matched to a gene: 9. From germline, CDR1 is SGHTS and CDR2 YDEGEE. The DNA for the CDR3 is TGTGCCAGCAGCTTGACTCAGACTAGCGGGAGTTCTAATGAGCAGTTCTTC. It encodes CASSLTQTSGSSNEQFF.